The rows below give T cell receptor beta chains drawn from one sample of a study of T cells in Graves' hyperthyroidism and ophthalmopathy. Via MiXCR, TCRdb re-called the multiplex PCR reads, giving one row per CDR3 protein. There are about 300,000 distinct CDR3 sequences in the sample; about 19% occur only once, and about 35% lies in the top ten. Sequencing was done on a sample of blood. These receptors all come from a man aged 45-65 years with Graves' ophthalmopathy. Both conserved end residues are part of each CDR3. The D gene is left open where the match is weak. Not every row has a clone size; where given, it reads once, few, many or a size class.

d_gene	abundance	v_gene	j_gene	len	CDR3aa	CDR3nt
.	many	TRBV2	TRBJ1-5	14	CASRAGGGNQPQHF	TGTGCCAGCAGGGCGGGGGGAGGCAATCAGCCCCAGCATTTT
.	many	TRBV5-5	TRBJ2-2	15	CASSQTGISTGELFF	TGTGCCAGCAGCCAGACGGGAATAAGCACCGGGGAGCTGTTTTTT
.	many	TRBV11-2	TRBJ2-1	14	CASSPSGRAHEQFF	TGTGCCAGCAGCCCCTCCGGACGGGCCCATGAGCAGTTCTTC
.	few	TRBV7-3	TRBJ2-3	15	CASSLRGLPPDTQYF	TGTGCCAGCAGCTTAAGAGGTCTCCCCCCGGATACGCAGTATTTT
TRBD1	many	TRBV28	TRBJ2-1	12	CAIRTGVNEQFF	TGTGCCATCCGGACAGGGGTCAATGAGCAGTTCTTC
TRBD2	many	TRBV2	TRBJ2-3	14	CASRTSENTDTQYF	TGTGCCAGCAGAACTAGCGAGAACACAGATACGCAGTATTTT
.	few	TRBV28	TRBJ2-5	10	CASSPGPQYF	TGTGCCAGCAGTCCGGGACCCCAGTACTTC
.	many	TRBV18	TRBJ1-2	11	CASSPKTGYTF	TGTGCCAGCTCTCCCAAAACTGGCTACACCTTC
.	.	TRBV5-4	TRBJ2-4	17	CASSLQLGGLAKNIQYF	TGTGCCAGCAGCCTCCAATTGGGAGGTCTAGCCAAAAACATTCAGTACTTC
.	.	TRBV6-9	TRBJ1-4	16	CASSYGAGASNEKLFF	TGTGCCAGCAGTTACGGGGCAGGGGCTTCTAATGAAAAACTGTTTTTT
TRBD1	.	TRBV12-5	TRBJ2-5	16	CASGLTPGQAQETQYF	TGTGCTAGTGGTTTGACTCCGGGACAGGCCCAAGAGACCCAGTACTTC
TRBD1	.	TRBV9	TRBJ2-5	15	CASSRGTAKGETQYF	TGTGCCAGCAGCAGAGGGACAGCCAAGGGGGAGACCCAGTACTTC
.	many	TRBV7-3	TRBJ1-1	13	CASSLRKNTEAFF	TGTGCCAGCAGCTTAAGGAAGAACACTGAAGCTTTCTTT
.	.	TRBV12-3/TRBV12-4	TRBJ2-3	13	CASSLQPSDTQYF	TGTGCCAGCAGTCTCCAACCATCAGATACGCAGTATTTT
TRBD2	.	TRBV7-2	TRBJ2-1	16	CASSLEGTSAYNEQFF	TGTGCCAGCAGCTTAGAAGGGACTAGCGCTTACAATGAGCAGTTCTTC
.	many	TRBV20-1	TRBJ2-1	14	CSARRSGRKNEQFF	TGCAGTGCTAGACGTTCGGGACGCAAGAATGAGCAGTTCTTC
.	.	TRBV7-6	TRBJ1-4	15	CASSLEGGTNGKLFF	TGTGCCAGCAGCTTAGAGGGGGGAACTAATGGAAAACTGTTTTTT
.	many	TRBV7-9	TRBJ2-7	15	CASSLGGTVSYEQYF	TGTGCCAGCAGCTTAGGGGGGACGGTCTCCTACGAGCAGTACTTC
.	many	TRBV6-1	TRBJ2-7	16	CASSLKPGSGSYEQYF	TGTGCCAGCAGCCTAAAACCGGGCAGCGGTTCCTACGAGCAGTACTTC
TRBD2	many	TRBV2	TRBJ2-2	16	CASKATSGRNTGELFF	TGTGCCAGCAAGGCCACTAGCGGGAGAAACACCGGGGAGCTGTTTTTT
.	.	TRBV5-1	TRBJ2-3	15	CASSLDGSFTDTQYF	TGCGCCAGCAGCTTGGATGGGTCCTTTACAGATACGCAGTATTTT
.	many	TRBV28	TRBJ2-1	16	CASSLRLRGKGGEQFF	TGTGCCAGCAGTTTACGACTCAGGGGAAAAGGGGGTGAGCAGTTCTTC
TRBD2	few	TRBV9	TRBJ2-3	16	CASSVSAGGYTDTQYF	TGTGCCAGCAGCGTATCTGCGGGAGGCTACACAGATACGCAGTATTTT
TRBD2	.	TRBV10-2	TRBJ2-7	14	CASTDPGLALEQYF	TGCGCCAGCACCGACCCGGGACTAGCGCTCGAGCAGTACTTC
TRBD1	.	TRBV7-9	TRBJ2-7	14	CASSLGQVQYEQYF	TGTGCCAGCAGCTTGGGACAGGTGCAGTACGAGCAGTACTTC
.	.	TRBV29-1	TRBJ1-5	13	CSVGTNSNQPQHF	TGCAGCGTTGGCACGAATAGCAATCAGCCCCAGCATTTT
TRBD2	many	TRBV7-3	TRBJ2-5	15	CASSSPAGGVETQYF	TGTGCCAGCAGCTCCCCAGCGGGAGGGGTAGAGACCCAGTACTTC
TRBD1	.	TRBV19	TRBJ2-3	16	CASSMGEGASTDTQYF	TGTGCCAGTAGTATGGGAGAGGGGGCGAGCACAGATACGCAGTATTTT
TRBD2	.	TRBV28	TRBJ2-3	15	CASSFRRELADTQYF	TGTGCCAGCAGTTTTCGGCGGGAGTTGGCAGATACGCAGTATTTT
.	few	TRBV20-1	TRBJ1-1	12	CSARSGPPEAFF	TGCAGTGCTAGATCAGGGCCACCTGAAGCTTTCTTT
.	few	TRBV18	TRBJ1-3	16	CASSPSPGSWGNTIYF	TGTGCCAGCTCACCGTCTCCCGGAAGCTGGGGAAACACCATATATTTT
.	.	TRBV6-1	TRBJ1-5	14	CASSDEVGGQPQHF	TGTGCCAGCAGTGATGAGGTCGGGGGCCAGCCCCAGCATTTT
TRBD1	few	TRBV5-1	TRBJ1-3	13	CASSLTGGDTIYF	TGCGCCAGCAGCTTGACAGGGGGAGACACCATATATTTT
TRBD1	once	TRBV6-1	TRBJ1-6	14	CASRAPGQARPLHF	TGTGCCAGCAGAGCCCCGGGACAGGCTCGACCCCTCCACTTT
.	.	TRBV6-6	TRBJ2-1	16	CASSYETGRTYNEQFF	TGTGCCAGCAGTTACGAGACAGGGAGGACCTACAATGAGCAGTTCTTC